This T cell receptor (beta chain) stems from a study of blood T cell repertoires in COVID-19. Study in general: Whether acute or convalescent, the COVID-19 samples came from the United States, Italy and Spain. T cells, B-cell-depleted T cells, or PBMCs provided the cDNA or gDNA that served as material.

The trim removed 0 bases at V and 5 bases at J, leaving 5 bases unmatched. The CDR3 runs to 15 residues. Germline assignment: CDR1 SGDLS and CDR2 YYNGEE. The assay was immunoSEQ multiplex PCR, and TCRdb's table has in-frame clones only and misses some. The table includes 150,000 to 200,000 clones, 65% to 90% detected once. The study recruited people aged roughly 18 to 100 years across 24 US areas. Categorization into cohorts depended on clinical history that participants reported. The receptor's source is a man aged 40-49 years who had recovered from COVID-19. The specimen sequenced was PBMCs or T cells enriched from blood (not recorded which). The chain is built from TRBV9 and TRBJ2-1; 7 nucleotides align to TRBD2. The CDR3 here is CASSVGPSGNNEQFF. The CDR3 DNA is TGTGCCAGCAGCGTAGGCCCTAGCGGAAACAATGAGCAGTTCTTC.